The source of this T cell receptor beta chain is a study of blood T cell repertoires in COVID-19 (dated by TCRdb to the early 2020s). Study-level background: Samples from collaborators originated in the United States, Italy and Spain and spanned both the acute and convalescent phases of COVID-19. The material from the prospective study consisted of cDNA or gDNA derived from T cells, B-cell-depleted T cells, or PBMCs. Deeply sampled blood TCRbeta repertoires from subjects exposed to, actively infected with, or recovered from COVID-19 were included in the dataset. A freely available public database, intended as a resource for researchers studying the immune response to SARS-CoV-2, is where the repertoires were released. Samples came from the ongoing ImmuneRACE study (first 160 participants) plus 1,254 subjects from 6 global collaborators. A de-identified subject ID, COVID-19 status, age in years and sex were almost always included in the sample metadata. HLA class I and class II types, where available, came from metadata supplied by the sample provider rather than from assay-based typing. The research as a whole found: Clinical and demographic metadata were provided uncurated, with the amount varying by source and participant.

The collaborating institutions used their own protocols to collect whole blood in K2EDTA tubes. For TCRbeta analysis, collaborator samples were shipped as frozen whole blood, as isolated PBMCs, or as DNA extracted from either sample type. TCRbeta CDR3 regions were amplified from genomic DNA using the immunoSEQ Assay, a bias-controlled multiplex PCR. Turning to the authors' computational methods: Nucleated cell counts per sample were estimated from amplification of reference gene primers within the assay. To quantify the absolute abundance of each unique TCRbeta CDR3 rearrangement, sequence reads were collapsed and filtered. Productive Simpson clonality was computed per sample as the square root of Simpson's diversity index over productive rearrangements. TCRdb holds this immuneACCESS table with in-frame rearrangements only. Some clones are missing; in checked studies, unresolved V genes explain under half, and the rest has no known cause. V, J and clone size are taken as reported in that table, and D and trimming were inferred from the DNA itself. A total of 130,000 or so clones appear in this sample, about 86% of them only once. Around 8% of the sample is taken by the ten largest.

As to this clone: Its antigen is not yet known. Base quality data are lacking; no much larger clone is found one base away.

The sequence was collected from a woman in her sixties or seventies with active or convalescent COVID-19. The specimen sequenced was peripheral blood.

The CDR3 in this case is CASSAGAGTGRYEQYF. The base sequence is TGTGCCAGCAGTGCGGGGGCCGGGACAGGGCGCTACGAGCAGTACTTC. This chain is built from TRBV25-1 and TRBJ2-7; 9 bases in the middle match TRBD1. CDR1 and CDR2, per the germline V gene, are MGHDK and SYGVNS. The CDR3, from cysteine to phenylalanine, totals 16 residues. Solely the CDR3 DNA is kept, with 48 bases framed from the first base. V is cut back by 4 bases and J by 3 bases, with 10 bases in the junction unmatched.